The 8 T cell receptor beta chains below all came from one sample that was sequenced in a study of blood T cell repertoires in COVID-19. Sequencing used immunoSEQ multiplex PCR; TCRdb keeps in-frame clones, though not all of them. The sample has approximately 250,000 clones; around 80% are singletons. The sample taken for sequencing was peripheral blood. These receptors all come from a human donor in a cohort sampled during active COVID-19.

The chain couples TRBV28 to TRBJ2-5, with D unresolved. The length of the CDR3 is 12 residues. V lost 6 bases and J lost 0, with 5 bases in between. Germline CDR1 and CDR2: MDHEN and SYDVKM. CDR3 sequence reads: CASRSYQETQYF. In nucleotides, the CDR3 is TGTGCCAGCAGATCCTACCAAGAGACCCAGTACTTC.

V usage is TRBV6-5 and J usage is TRBJ2-7, with D hard to call. Germline loops: CDR1 MNHEY, CDR2 SVGAGI. CDR3 size: 16 residues. V lost 2 bases, J lost 1 base, and 15 bases lay in between. The CDR3, as DNA: TGTGCCAGCAGTTACGGTCAGTCAGGCCCTTCCTACGAGCAGTACTTC. It specifies CASSYGQSGPSYEQYF.

This chain uses TRBV29-1 with TRBJ2-7, with 12 bases that match TRBD1. The CDR3 has 15 amino acids. With V trimmed by 6 bases and J by 5 bases, 11 bases remained unmatched. CDR1 and CDR2 (germline): SQVTM, ANQGSEA. The CDR3 bases are TGCAGCGTCCACCCTGGGGGACAGGGGGCGAACGAGCAGTACTTC. Protein product: CSVHPGGQGANEQYF.

The genes are TRBV7-9 and TRBJ2-5; tentatively, D is TRBD1 (6 bases). The CDR3 length is 14 residues. The ends were cut back, 7 bases at V and 3 bases at J, with 15 bases in the middle. CDR1 and CDR2 from the germline V gene are SEHNR and FQNEAQ (reference sequence). The CDR3 DNA follows: TGTGCCAGCAAGACGCTGGACAGAAAAGAGACCCAGTACTTC. This gives the protein CASKTLDRKETQYF.

The rearrangement uses TRBV6-1 and TRBJ1-2; no definite D call. Germline V gene sequence: CDR1 MNHNS, CDR2 SASEGT. Between the trimmed V and J ends, which lost 1 base and 4 bases, there was a span of 10 bases. This CDR3 spans 14 amino acids. In DNA, the CDR3 is TGTGCCAGCAGTGAAGTCGACTCCGCCTATGGCTACACCTTC. Translated: CASSEVDSAYGYTF.

This chain connects TRBV7-9 to TRBJ2-1, with TRBD2 matching over 12 bases. The CDR3 contains 16 residues. Per the germline V gene, CDR1 is SEHNR and CDR2 is FQNEAQ (reference sequence). Unmatched junction bases numbered 3, after V lost 3 bases and J lost 3 bases. The CDR3 loop reads CASSLGLAGSYNEQFF. The DNA of the CDR3 is TGTGCCAGCAGCTTGGGACTAGCGGGTAGCTACAATGAGCAGTTCTTC.

V gene TRBV6-2 or TRBV6-3 combines with J gene TRBJ2-7; weak D call: TRBD1 (7 bases). The length of the CDR3 is 15 residues. Germline values: CDR1 MNHEY, CDR2 SVGEGT. Trimming cost V 5 bases and J 2 bases, with 16 bases left between them. The CDR3 region is CASSGGTDPTYEQYF. CDR3 sequence (DNA): TGTGCCAGCAGTGGAGGGACAGACCCAACCTACGAGCAGTACTTC.

V usage is TRBV12-3 or TRBV12-4 and J usage is TRBJ1-2, with D perhaps TRBD1 (5 bases). V was trimmed by 3 bases and J by 8 bases, leaving 13 bases between them. The CDR3 consists of 13 residues. The DNA for the CDR3 is TGTGCCAGCAGTTTGGAGCCAGGGTCGGGCTACACCTTC. Amino acids: CASSLEPGSGYTF.